Shown below are 19 T cell receptor beta chains from a single sample sequenced in a study of Ad26.COV2.S vaccination and SARS-CoV-2 variants (dated by TCRdb to the early 2020s). Preparation of the library involved the immunoSEQ multiplex PCR assay. Here the immuneACCESS table is served through TCRdb, limited to in-frame sequences with V and J called. Missing clones are a known gap in these copies; in checked studies unresolved V genes cover under half, and the rest lacks a known reason. The sample table lists roughly 450,000 clones, 80% to 95% of them with a count of one. Clones ranked in the top ten supply 12% of the sample. In the paper's terms, the treatment or condition label means: over 15 received Ad26.COV2.S at low or high dose, single or two shots; a few received placebo; per-sample allocation not given. Repertoires of vaccine and placebo recipients were sequenced from samples taken on day 63 after the first injection.

Material: peripheral blood, obtained in a trial of Ad26.COV2.S vaccine versus placebo. These receptors all come from a person between 18 and 65 years old who received the Ad26.COV2.S COVID-19 vaccine or a placebo.

The rearrangement uses TRBV7-2 and TRBJ2-5; 8 positions match TRBD1. This CDR3 comprises 14 residues. CDR1 and CDR2 from the germline V gene are SGHTA and FQGNSA. V lost 3 bases and J lost 5; bases outside the gene matches: 5. Here the CDR3 DNA reads TGTGCCAGCAGCTTTGGACAGGGTGGGGAGACCCAGTACTTC. Its translation: CASSFGQGGETQYF.

CDR3 loop: CAIRETERLNTEAFF. CDR3 nucleotides: TGTGCCATCAGAGAGACCGAACGGCTGAACACTGAAGCTTTCTTT. The J gene is TRBJ1-1, the V gene TRBV10-3; the D is unclear. Trimming shortened V by 6 bases and J by 0 bases, and 14 bases separated the two germline ends. There are 15 residues in the CDR3. Germline assignment: CDR1 ENHRY and CDR2 SYGVKD.

V is TRBV19 and J is TRBJ1-1; 7 bases fit TRBD1. V shed 3 bases, J shed 1 base, and the junction held 2 bases outside the gene matches. The CDR3 totals 14 residues. Per the germline V gene, CDR1 is LNHDA and CDR2 is SQIVND (reference sequence). The CDR3 protein is CASSIWTGNTEAFF. Here the CDR3 DNA reads TGTGCCAGTAGTATCTGGACAGGGAACACTGAAGCTTTCTTT.

The V gene is TRBV7-9, the J gene TRBJ2-5; a possible D gene is TRBD2 (7 bases). CDR3 length: 14 amino acids. Germline CDR1 SEHNR, CDR2 FQNEAQ (reference sequence). Deletions cut 2 bases from V and 5 bases from J, with 12 bases between. This chain's CDR3 is CASSLSGGRETQYF. CDR3 coding DNA: TGTGCCAGCAGCTTATCGGGGGGCCGGGAGACCCAGTACTTC.

The V and J genes are TRBV19 and TRBJ1-6; D ambiguous. V lost 7 bases and J lost 0, with 7 bases in between. The CDR3 is made up of 14 amino acids. CDR1 is LNHDA, CDR2 SQIVND, per germline (reference sequence). The CDR3 loop is CASTPDSYNSPLHF. The CDR3 DNA is TGTGCCAGTACGCCGGACTCCTATAATTCACCCCTCCACTTT.

The V and J genes are TRBV4-1 and TRBJ2-7, with 10 bases aligning to TRBD2. This CDR3 contains 16 residues. Trimming at V came to 4 bases and at J to 4 bases, leaving 10 bases not matched to a gene. In germline, CDR1 is MGHRA, CDR2 YSYEKL. For the CDR3, the DNA is TGCGCCAGCAGCCCCATCGGCCTAGCGGGAGTATACGAGCAGTACTTC. Translated: CASSPIGLAGVYEQYF.

The rearrangement links TRBV15 to TRBJ2-7; 9 bases agree with TRBD1. The germline V gene encodes CDR1 LNHNV and CDR2 YYDKDF (reference sequence). V gave up 0 bases and J gave up 3 bases; unmatched junction bases: 3. The CDR3 length is 15 residues. As DNA, the CDR3 is TGTGCCACCAGCAGAGAAGGGACAGGGTACTACGAGCAGTACTTC. It yields the protein CATSREGTGYYEQYF. The whole variable domain, remainder taken from reference TRBV15 and TRBJ2-7, is DAMVIQNPRYQVTQFGKPVTLSCSQTLNHNVMYWYQQKSSQAPKLLFHYYDKDFNNEADTPDNFQSRRPNTSFCFLDIRSPGLGDTAMYLCATSREGTGYYEQYFGPGTRLTVT.

The chain recombines TRBV5-1 with TRBJ1-6; D unclear. The ends were cut back, 1 base at V and 10 bases at J, with 18 bases in the middle. This CDR3 spans 16 amino acids. Germline CDR1 is SGHRS and CDR2 is YFSETQ. CDR3 in amino acids: CASSLSMGRLDSPLHF. DNA for the CDR3: TGCGCCAGCAGCTTGAGTATGGGCCGCCTCGACTCACCCCTCCACTTT.

The V call is TRBV19, the J call TRBJ2-5; D might be TRBD1 or TRBD2, each matching 6 bases. The V and J ends lost 5 bases and 2 bases respectively, with 15 bases between them. Germline assignment: CDR1 LNHDA and CDR2 SQIVND (reference sequence). The CDR3 is 15 residues long. This CDR3 is CASSSEGHPQETQYF. The DNA of the CDR3 is TGTGCCAGTAGTTCGGAGGGACACCCACAAGAGACCCAGTACTTC.

The chain uses TRBV29-1 and TRBJ2-1; D may be TRBD2 (6 bases). This CDR3 has 13 amino acids. Looked up from germline, CDR1 is SQVTM and CDR2 is ANQGSEA. Between the trimmed V and J ends, which lost 4 bases and 3 bases, there was a span of 10 bases. The CDR3 DNA reads as TGCAGCGTTGCGCGGGAAAACTACAATGAGCAGTTCTTC. Amino acids: CSVARENYNEQFF.

This rearrangement joins TRBV7-9 to TRBJ2-7; 11 bases align to TRBD1. The germline V gene encodes CDR1 SEHNR and CDR2 FQNEAQ (reference sequence). CDR3 size: 15 residues. V lost 5 bases, J lost 2 bases, and 5 bases stayed unmatched. CDR3 DNA sequence: TGTGCCAGCAGCCCAGGACAGGGGGCGACCTACGAGCAGTACTTC. Protein: CASSPGQGATYEQYF.

The chain carries TRBV7-2 and TRBJ2-5; 16 bases align to TRBD2. This CDR3 contains 18 residues. Germline lookup yields CDR1 SGHTA and CDR2 FQGNSA. Germline trimming cut 2 bases from V and 4 bases from J; bases unmatched to any gene: 7. The CDR3 DNA reads as TGTGCCAGCAGCTTAACCCCGGGACTAGCGGGAGGGGTAGAGACCCAGTACTTC. This encodes CASSLTPGLAGGVETQYF.

The J gene is TRBJ2-1, the V gene TRBV5-1; 9 bases map to TRBD2. The V gene's germline CDR1 is SGHRS and CDR2 YFSETQ. The CDR3 is 21 amino acids. J lost 1 base, V lost 2 bases, and 19 bases had no gene match. CDR3 coding DNA: TGCGCCAGCAGCTTATTATTTATAGCGGGAGAAGGGAGTGCGTCCTACAATGAGCAGTTCTTC. It codes for CASSLLFIAGEGSASYNEQFF.

This clone was counted a few times. The CDR3 reads CSVRPGRSTNEKLFF. In DNA form, the CDR3 reads TGCAGCGTACGTCCCGGGCGATCAACTAATGAAAAACTGTTTTTT. The chain employs TRBV29-1 and TRBJ1-4; the D is unclear. The CDR3 length is 15 residues. Trimming stripped 6 bases from V and 0 bases from J, with 14 bases between. Per the germline V gene, CDR1 is SQVTM and CDR2 is ANQGSEA.

The V gene is TRBV2, the J gene TRBJ2-7; perhaps TRBD1 as D (6 bases). The CDR3 is made up of 13 amino acids. V gave up 7 bases and J gave up 3 bases, with 13 bases separating them. CDR1 and CDR2 (germline): SNHLY, FYNNEI. The CDR3 region is CASKTDSLYEQYF. Here the CDR3 DNA reads TGTGCCAGCAAAACGGACAGCCTCTACGAGCAGTACTTC.

The V gene is TRBV24-1, the J gene TRBJ2-3; D may be TRBD1 (5 bases). Germline CDR1 reads KGHDR; CDR2 reads SFDVKD. The length of the CDR3 is 14 residues. Trimming left V 3 bases short and J 2 bases short, with 8 bases between. CDR3 sequence: CATSDTQVTDTQYF. The CDR3 bases are TGTGCCACCAGTGATACACAGGTCACAGATACGCAGTATTTT.

The V call is TRBV6-1, the J call TRBJ2-5; no clear D gene. The germline V and J ends were trimmed by 2 bases and 1 base, with 11 bases remaining between them. CDR3 length equals 15 residues. Looked up from germline, CDR1 is MNHNS and CDR2 is SASEGT. The CDR3 nucleotides are TGTGCCAGCAGTGAATGGATGGCAGTCCAAGAGACCCAGTACTTC. This gives the protein CASSEWMAVQETQYF.

The chain employs TRBV4-1 and TRBJ2-3; D is unclear. Trimming left V 0 bases short and J 2 bases short, with 12 bases between. CDR3 length equals 16 residues. Germline V lookup: CDR1 MGHRA, CDR2 YSYEKL. This CDR3 reads CASSQDGKDLTDTQYF. DNA for the CDR3: TGCGCCAGCAGCCAAGATGGAAAGGACCTCACAGATACGCAGTATTTT.

This rearrangement joins TRBV20-1 to TRBJ1-5, with 7 bases aligning to TRBD1. This CDR3 region has 15 residues. Germline V CDR1 and CDR2: DFQATT, SNEGSKA (reference sequence). V lost 3 bases, J lost 10 bases, and 15 bases stayed unmatched. The CDR3 loop reads CSASVQGDSRGPQHF. The CDR3 DNA is TGCAGTGCTAGTGTCCAGGGGGATAGCCGGGGACCCCAGCATTTT.